The rows below give T cell receptor beta chains drawn from one sample of a study of cytomegalovirus exposure and HLA in healthy donors. Here immunoSEQ multiplex PCR was the method, and the copy in TCRdb shows in-frame clones only, minus some. The repertoire holds approximately 270,000 clones, with more than 85% as singletons. The sample comprised PBMCs. The source is a man aged 18 to 35 in good health and CMV-seropositive. Both conserved end residues are part of each CDR3. Fields, in order: J gene, V gene, D gene, clone size, CDR3 protein, CDR3 DNA. D genes are given only for firm matches. Only part of the rows carry a size: once, few, many, or a class if the clone is expanded.

TRBJ1-3,TRBV30,-,-,CAWSRRGGNTIYF,TGTGCCTGGAGTCGACGGGGGGGAAACACCATATATTTT
TRBJ1-1,TRBV6-1,TRBD1,-,CASSEGTGTGTEAFF,TGTGCCAGCAGTGAAGGGACAGGGACGGGCACTGAAGCTTTCTTT
TRBJ2-3,TRBV4-3,-,-,CASSRRVDWELGTDTQYF,TGCGCCAGCAGTCGCAGGGTCGATTGGGAGTTAGGCACAGATACGCAGTATTTT
TRBJ2-1,TRBV5-1,-,-,CASSPRRGLYNEQFF,TGCGCCAGCAGCCCGAGGAGGGGCCTCTACAATGAGCAGTTCTTC
TRBJ2-1,TRBV2,-,-,CASSEVNEQFF,TGTGCCAGCAGTGAAGTCAATGAGCAGTTCTTC
TRBJ2-3,TRBV2,TRBD2,-,CASSGREMRTDTQYF,TGTGCCAGCAGTGGGCGGGAGATGCGCACAGATACGCAGTATTTT
TRBJ1-2,TRBV19,-,-,CASSRTARLTF,TGTGCCAGCTCCCGGACAGCTCGTCTCACCTTC
TRBJ1-2,TRBV5-4,-,-,CASSLPRQEVSGYTF,TGTGCCAGCAGCTTGCCCCGACAGGAGGTCTCTGGCTACACCTTC
TRBJ1-3,TRBV2,-,-,CASSENGLSGNTIYF,TGTGCCAGCAGTGAAAATGGACTCTCTGGAAACACCATATATTTT
TRBJ2-7,TRBV28,TRBD1,-,CASRGTEGGGQYF,TGTGCCAGCAGAGGGACAGAAGGAGGTGGGCAGTACTTC
TRBJ2-1,TRBV9,-,-,CASSPQAGSSYNEQFF,TGTGCCAGCAGCCCCCAAGCGGGTAGCTCCTACAATGAGCAGTTCTTC
TRBJ2-7,TRBV28,-,-,CASGEIDEQYF,TGTGCCAGCGGTGAGATAGACGAGCAGTACTTC
TRBJ1-1,TRBV5-4,-,-,CASSFGGGGTEAFF,TGTGCCAGCAGTTTCGGTGGTGGGGGCACTGAAGCTTTCTTT
TRBJ2-7,TRBV6-6,TRBD1,-,CASTDRDYEQYF,TGTGCCAGCACCGACAGGGACTACGAGCAGTACTTC
TRBJ2-1,TRBV28,TRBD2,-,CASRPAGVFWQFF,TGTGCCAGCCGCCCGGCGGGAGTCTTTTGGCAGTTCTTC
TRBJ2-4,TRBV6-1,-,-,CASSLGSSKNIQYF,TGTGCCAGCAGCCTCGGAAGTTCCAAAAACATTCAGTACTTC
TRBJ2-2,TRBV4-3,TRBD1,once,CASSQDSRTGFTGELFF,TGCGCCAGCAGCCAAGATAGCCGGACAGGGTTCACCGGGGAGCTGTTTTTT
TRBJ1-1,TRBV6-5,-,-,CASSYWSQGDTEAFF,TGTGCCAGCAGTTACTGGTCGCAAGGAGACACTGAAGCTTTCTTT